This T cell receptor beta chain was sequenced for a study of identical twins. MiXCR was run by TCRdb on the 5' RACE reads, yielding one entry per CDR3 protein. Seen here are fewer than 900,000 distinct CDR3 sequences, 21% observed once, and the top ten hold around 4.4%. The length of the CDR3 is 15 residues. Trimming removed 2 bases at V and 6 bases at J, with 15 bases between. Study results and limitations: Among out-of-frame alpha sequences shared by twins, low generation probability occurred in excess.

This clonotype was recorded a few times. No antigen is known for it. The sample was also reused in another study, on T cells expressing NK-cell markers. From that paper: Sorted CD3+CD56+NKG2C+, CD3+CD56+NKG2C- and CD3+CD56-NKG2C+ T-cell subsets were beta-chain profiled.

Sequenced input: PBMCs. This receptor was identified in a young woman in good health. The chain carries TRBV12-3 or TRBV12-4 and TRBJ2-3; no reliable D call. Written as DNA, the CDR3 is TGTGCCAGCAGTTTACGTCGGATCCCCGAGGATACGCAGTATTTT. Protein: CASSLRRIPEDTQYF.